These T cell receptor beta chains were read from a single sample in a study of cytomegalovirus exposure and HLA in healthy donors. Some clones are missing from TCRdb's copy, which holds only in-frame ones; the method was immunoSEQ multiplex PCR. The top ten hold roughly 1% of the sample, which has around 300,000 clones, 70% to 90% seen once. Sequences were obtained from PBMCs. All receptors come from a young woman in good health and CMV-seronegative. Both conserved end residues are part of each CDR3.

CDR3 protein: CASSPGTGWFRNTEAFF
J gene: TRBJ1-1
V gene: TRBV5-8

CDR3 protein: CAWMPGFSRTKPSLYNEQFF
J gene: TRBJ2-1
V gene: TRBV30

CDR3 protein: CASSLAVRGEAFF
J gene: TRBJ1-1
V gene: TRBV5-1

CDR3 protein: CSVAPSETQYF
J gene: TRBJ2-5
V gene: TRBV29-1

CDR3 protein: CASSLFGVGAQYF
J gene: TRBJ2-5
V gene: TRBV5-4

CDR3 protein: CASSQERWRLNTEAFF
J gene: TRBJ1-1
V gene: TRBV14

CDR3 protein: CASRVTGYGYTF
J gene: TRBJ1-2
V gene: TRBV6-5

CDR3 protein: CASSEGTGLNQPQHF
J gene: TRBJ1-5
V gene: TRBV6-1

CDR3 protein: CASSQGRGPSYEQYF
J gene: TRBJ2-7
V gene: TRBV4-3

CDR3 protein: CASSRADSNYGYTF
J gene: TRBJ1-2
V gene: TRBV27

CDR3 protein: CASSVSERGVYYEQYF
J gene: TRBJ2-7
V gene: TRBV9

CDR3 protein: CASSAADRGNGYTF
J gene: TRBJ1-2
V gene: TRBV28

CDR3 protein: CASSPPTGETQYF
J gene: TRBJ2-5
V gene: TRBV18

CDR3 protein: CASSERRTGAYEQYF
J gene: TRBJ2-7
V gene: TRBV6-1

CDR3 protein: CASSGRGGYGYTF
J gene: TRBJ1-2
V gene: TRBV10-1

CDR3 protein: CASSLGFSGFGYTF
J gene: TRBJ1-2
V gene: TRBV5-4

CDR3 protein: CASSFNSGGNEKLFF
J gene: TRBJ1-4
V gene: TRBV27

CDR3 protein: CAEEGSSYEQYF
J gene: TRBJ2-7
V gene: TRBV10-1

CDR3 protein: CASSQREYAETQYF
J gene: TRBJ2-5
V gene: TRBV6-1

CDR3 protein: CASSSGTHTEAFF
J gene: TRBJ1-1
V gene: TRBV11-3

CDR3 protein: CASSLGRGIGGYTF
J gene: TRBJ1-2
V gene: TRBV5-6

CDR3 protein: CASVGGMNTEAFF
J gene: TRBJ1-1
V gene: TRBV27

CDR3 protein: CAWSVQGETQYF
J gene: TRBJ2-5
V gene: TRBV30

CDR3 protein: CAISKNPPGNSNQPQHF
J gene: TRBJ1-5
V gene: TRBV10-3